Given below is one T cell receptor beta chain in context. The sample originates from a study of OX40 agonist ivuxolimab in advanced cancers. V was shortened by 5 bases and J by 0 bases, with 13 bases between the two germline ends. There are 15 residues in the CDR3. Germline V gene lookup returns CDR1 SGHVS and CDR2 FNYEAQ. Some clones are missing from TCRdb's copy, which holds only in-frame ones; the method was immunoSEQ multiplex PCR. The sample gives tens of thousands of clones, approximately 79% of which show up once; about a fifth is in the top ten. The sequencing used CD4+ or CD8+ T cells sorted from blood, collected in a trial of the OX40 agonist ivuxolimab. The V and J genes are TRBV7-6 and TRBJ1-1; a possible D gene is TRBD1 (6 bases). This clonotype was sampled from an adult with an advanced solid tumor such as melanoma, head and neck, liver or kidney cancer. The chain's CDR3 is CASSQGTYMNTEAFF. In DNA form, the CDR3 reads TGTGCCAGCAGCCAAGGGACATATATGAACACTGAAGCTTTCTTT.